This TCR beta chain was identified during a study of human T cells and chemical hapten exposure. Overall study: Alopecia areata, totalis or universalis affected patients who were mostly female. Points from the study as a whole: Expanded TCRs made up significantly more big CDR3 similarity clusters than controls did.

As to this clonotype: Its antigen remains unidentified.

Per the study methods: Across samples, TCR counts had a median of about 92,000 and ranged from about 23,224 to 690,600. Each CDR3 protein is one row after TCRdb ran MiXCR on the RACE reads. What appears here as the V and J calls and clone size reflects TCRdb's work, not the paper's. The sample lists about 260,000 distinct CDR3 sequences; about 8.6% were seen once. Time point meaning: pre-sensitization, week 0. Treatment given: therapeutic diphenylcyclopropenone sensitization with weekly scalp DPC. Germline loops: CDR1 SEHNR, CDR2 FQNEAQ (reference sequence). V gave up 2 bases and J gave up 5 bases, with 7 bases separating them. The CDR3 spans 14 residues.

The sequencing here drew on whole blood, taken in connection with sensitization to the hapten diphenylcyclopropenone (DPC). The chain joins TRBV7-9 to TRBJ1-6; D unresolved. The source is a woman aged 40 to 49 with alopecia areata. Some clones in this sample may be carry-over from other donors' samples. CDR3 loop: CASSLNQDNSPLHF. The CDR3 region has the DNA TGTGCCAGCAGCTTAAACCAGGATAATTCACCCCTCCACTTT.